The 28 T cell receptor beta chains below were found in one sample sequenced in a study of cytomegalovirus exposure and HLA in healthy donors. Primers for the PCR totalled 60 Vbeta and 13 Jbeta. Generated by immunoSEQ multiplex PCR, the TCRdb table keeps only in-frame clones and is missing some. This table holds approximately 59,000 clones, 65% to 80% found once. The material sequenced was PBMCs. Receptors were obtained from a man in his forties in good health and CMV-seropositive.

This chain joins TRBV5-4 and TRBJ2-7; 8 bases map to TRBD2. J gave up 11 bases and V 0 bases, and 7 bases lay outside the gene matches. The germline CDR1 and CDR2 sequences are SGHNT and YYREEE (reference sequence). This CDR3 contains 13 residues. CDR3 in amino acids: CASSLASGGAKYF. The DNA of the CDR3 is TGTGCCAGCAGCTTGGCCTCCGGGGGGGCGAAGTACTTC. The entire variable domain, with the rest obtained from reference TRBV5-4 and TRBJ2-7, is as follows: ETGVTQSPTHLIKTRGQQVTLRCSSQSGHNTVSWYQQALGQGPQFIFQYYREEENGRGNFPPRFSGLQFPNYSSELNVNALELDDSALYLCASSLASGGAKYFGPGTRLTVT.

The DNA for the CDR3 is TGTGCCATCAGATACAGGGGGCACTCTGGAAACACCATATATTTT. Translation: CAIRYRGHSGNTIYF. The chain uses TRBV10-3 and TRBJ1-3; 9 bases line up with TRBD1. The CDR3 runs 15 residues. Unmatched junction bases numbered 3, after V lost 6 bases and J lost 0 bases. Per germline, CDR1 ENHRY and CDR2 SYGVKD.

The chain links TRBV9 to TRBJ2-3; 10 nucleotides line up with TRBD2. Losses at the gene ends were 4 bases for V and 5 bases for J; bases not matched to a gene: 4. Germline values: CDR1 SGDLS, CDR2 YYNGEE. The CDR3 contains 14 residues. The CDR3 nucleotides read TGTGCCAGCAGCACGTTAGCGGGAGGAGATACGCAGTATTTT. This translates into CASSTLAGGDTQYF.

V gene TRBV6-1 combines with J gene TRBJ2-3; 9 bases are shared with TRBD2. Germline loops: CDR1 MNHNS, CDR2 SASEGT. The CDR3 sequence is 14 residues long. V lost 5 bases to trimming and J lost 5 bases; unmatched junction nucleotides: 5. This CDR3 reads CASSTGREGDTQYF. The CDR3 nucleotides are TGTGCCAGCAGTACGGGGCGGGAGGGAGATACGCAGTATTTT.

The genes are TRBV7-6 and TRBJ2-6; TRBD2 is a possible D gene (6 bases). Trimming removed 4 bases at V and 2 bases at J, with 12 bases between. Germline CDR1 and CDR2: SGHVS and FNYEAQ. CDR3 size: 16 residues. The CDR3 is CASSSRRGAGANVLTF. CDR3 nucleotides: TGTGCCAGCAGCTCTAGGCGGGGAGCTGGGGCCAACGTCCTGACTTTC.

This clone has only a few counts. The chain couples TRBV5-1 to TRBJ2-2; D gene uncertain. Trimming stripped 2 bases from V and 3 bases from J, with 14 bases between. CDR1 is SGHRS and CDR2 is YFSETQ in the germline V gene. The CDR3 covers 16 residues. Written as DNA, the CDR3 is TGCGCCAGCAGCTTTCTTTTTACCCCGGACACCGGGGAGCTGTTTTTT. Protein product: CASSFLFTPDTGELFF.

This chain uses TRBV6-1 with TRBJ1-2, with TRBD1 as a possible D gene (6 bases). The CDR3 runs to 15 residues. Trimming shortened V by 0 bases and J by 4 bases, and 12 bases separated the two germline ends. The germline CDR1 and CDR2 sequences are MNHNS and SASEGT. The CDR3 spells CASSEAGGTTYGYTF. The DNA of the CDR3 is TGTGCCAGCAGTGAAGCGGGGGGGACAACCTATGGCTACACCTTC.

The chain is built from TRBV28 and TRBJ2-7, with D possibly matching TRBD2 (7 bases). CDR3 length: 15 residues. With 8 bases removed from V and 0 bases from J, the gap between germline ends came to 17 bases. Per germline, CDR1 MDHEN and CDR2 SYDVKM. This chain's CDR3 is CASSQGGESSYEQYF. The CDR3 DNA is TGTGCCAGCTCACAAGGGGGGGAGAGCTCCTACGAGCAGTACTTC.

This chain connects TRBV6-1 to TRBJ2-2; possible D gene TRBD1, 6 bases. The CDR3 has 15 residues. V was clipped by 6 bases and J by 2 bases, with 13 bases between them. Germline-derived CDR1 and CDR2 are MNHNS and SASEGT. CDR3 region: CASRGQSFNTGELFF. DNA for the CDR3: TGTGCCAGCAGAGGACAGAGCTTTAACACCGGGGAGCTGTTTTTT.

This clone has only one observation. The sample carries other DNA sequences with the same CDR3. The genes are TRBV21-1 and TRBJ2-7; TRBD2 reflects the table's D call only, with no check against the DNA. TRBV21-1 is designated a pseudogene. This CDR3 is built from 16 residues. The CDR3 coding sequence is TGTGCCAGCGAGGTGGCCTCAGGCCTAGCTAGCGACGAGCAGTACTTC. This gives the protein CASEVASGLASDEQYF.

The rearrangement joins TRBV10-3 to TRBJ2-2, with TRBD2 matching over 9 bases. V dropped 6 bases and J dropped 0; count of bases not matched to a gene: 2. This CDR3 has 15 residues. Per the germline V gene, CDR1 is ENHRY and CDR2 is SYGVKD. CDR3 protein: CAIRASGANTGELFF. Here the CDR3 DNA reads TGTGCCATCAGGGCTAGCGGGGCGAACACCGGGGAGCTGTTTTTT.

The chain recombines TRBV6-5 with TRBJ2-5, with a weak D call TRBD2 (5 bases). The CDR3 runs 14 residues. V was cut by 2 bases and J by 5 bases, with 12 bases left in between. The V gene's germline CDR1 is MNHEY and CDR2 SVGAGI. This CDR3 reads CASSYSGRAETQYF. CDR3 bases: TGTGCCAGCAGTTACAGCGGACGGGCTGAGACCCAGTACTTC.

The genes are TRBV2 and TRBJ1-1; D ambiguous. V lost 3 bases, J lost 1 base, and 9 bases lay in between. From germline, CDR1 is SNHLY and CDR2 FYNNEI. This CDR3 comprises 14 residues. In DNA form, the CDR3 reads TGTGCCAGCAGTGATGGAGATTCGAACACTGAAGCTTTCTTT. Its protein product is CASSDGDSNTEAFF. Full variable domain (rest looked up from reference TRBV2 and TRBJ1-1): EPEVTQTPSHQVTQMGQEVILRCVPISNHLYFYWYRQILGQKVEFLVSFYNNEISEKSEIFDDQFSVERPDGSNFTLKIRSTKLEDSAMYFCASSDGDSNTEAFFGQGTRLTVV.

Turning to this clone: The junction departs from germline at one end; a sequencing error may be responsible. The CDR3 spells CASSLDTNQPQHF. The CDR3 DNA reads as TGTGCTAGCAGCTTAGACACCAATCAGCCCCAGCATTTT. This chain links TRBV7-7 with TRBJ1-5; D remains unclear. From germline, CDR1 is SSHAT and CDR2 FNYEAQ (reference sequence). The CDR3 runs to 13 residues.

CDR3 nucleotide sequence: TGTGCCAGCAGGCGGGACAGGGTGGGTCAGCCCCAGCATTTT. It encodes CASRRDRVGQPQHF. This chain links TRBV6-4 with TRBJ1-5; 9 nucleotides align to TRBD1. CDR1 is MRHNA and CDR2 is SNTAGT in the germline V gene. V lost 6 bases to trimming and J lost 6 bases; unmatched junction nucleotides: 6. The CDR3 is 14 residues long.

This clone has a handful of counts. The rearrangement joins TRBV7-2 to TRBJ2-3, with no clear D. Germline V CDR1 and CDR2: SGHTA, FQGNSA. The CDR3 runs 14 residues. Trimming cost V 1 base and J 2 bases, with 7 bases left between them. CDR3: CASSLGPDTDTQYF. The CDR3 nucleotides are TGTGCCAGCAGCTTAGGGCCAGACACAGATACGCAGTATTTT.

The chain has TRBV9 and TRBJ1-4, with D tentatively TRBD1 (6 bases). The CDR3 is 21 amino acids. Germline-derived CDR1 and CDR2 are SGDLS and YYNGEE. The V and J ends lost 0 bases and 0 bases respectively, with 24 bases between them. The CDR3 region is CASSVEAGGAEVLSTNEKLFF. CDR3 coding DNA: TGTGCCAGCAGCGTAGAAGCGGGGGGGGCGGAAGTCCTTTCAACTAATGAAAAACTGTTTTTT.

The gene calls are TRBV9 and TRBJ2-1; weak D call: TRBD2 (5 bases). The germline V gene encodes CDR1 SGDLS and CDR2 YYNGEE. With 0 bases removed from V and 8 bases from J, the gap between germline ends came to 12 bases. CDR3 length: 14 amino acids. The CDR3, as DNA: TGTGCCAGCAGCGTAGGTCCTAGCTCCCATGAGCAGTTCTTC. This codes for CASSVGPSSHEQFF.

This chain joins TRBV30 and TRBJ1-2, with 7 bases aligning to TRBD1. After removal of 1 base from V and 3 bases from J, the junction contained 8 bases not matched to a gene. This CDR3 is built from 15 residues. The germline V gene has CDR1 GTSNPN and CDR2 SVGIG (reference sequence). In nucleotides, the CDR3 is TGTGCCTGGAGTGCTCCACCGGGACAGTACTATGGCTACACCTTC. Translation: CAWSAPPGQYYGYTF.

The CDR3 region has the DNA TGCGCCAGCAGCCTCACCGGGACAGGGAACTATGGCTACACCTTC. This codes for CASSLTGTGNYGYTF. This chain joins TRBV5-1 and TRBJ1-2; 9 nucleotides align to TRBD1. After removal of 4 bases from V and 2 bases from J, the junction contained 6 bases not matched to a gene. Germline V lookup: CDR1 SGHRS, CDR2 YFSETQ. This CDR3 is built from 15 residues.

The chain combines TRBV7-9 with TRBJ2-1, with a possible D match to TRBD1 (6 bases). This CDR3 spans 16 amino acids. V was clipped by 4 bases and J by 4 bases, with 17 bases between them. Looked up from germline, CDR1 is SEHNR and CDR2 is FQNEAQ (reference sequence). The CDR3 loop reads CASSSMTGFSYNEQFF. DNA of the CDR3: TGTGCCAGCAGCTCCATGACAGGCTTCAGTTACAATGAGCAGTTCTTC.

The chain uses TRBV4-2 and TRBJ1-6, with D maybe TRBD1 (5 bases). Trimming took off 4 bases at V and 5 bases at J, with 15 bases between the two ends. The CDR3 contains 16 residues. The germline V gene encodes CDR1 LGHNA and CDR2 YNFKEQ. The CDR3 protein is CASSPFQGTDNSPLHF. CDR3 bases: TGTGCCAGCAGCCCTTTCCAGGGTACCGATAATTCACCCCTCCACTTT.

The chain combines TRBV7-2 with TRBJ2-7; the match to TRBD2 covers 7 bases. Germline values: CDR1 SGHTA, CDR2 FQGNSA. This CDR3 region has 13 residues. V trimming: 4 bases; J trimming: 4 bases; junction bases outside the gene matches: 4. This CDR3 reads CASSSGGGYEQYF. The CDR3 DNA sequence: TGTGCCAGCAGCTCTGGGGGGGGGTACGAGCAGTACTTC.

The V gene is TRBV19, the J gene TRBJ1-2, with TRBD1 matching 8 bases. The CDR3 extends over 15 amino acids. Unmatched junction bases numbered 7, after V lost 3 bases and J lost 4 bases. The germline V gene encodes CDR1 LNHDA and CDR2 SQIVND (reference sequence). The DNA of the CDR3 is TGTGCCAGTAGTATTGGAGGCAGGGGGCTCTATGGCTACACCTTC. Translating it yields CASSIGGRGLYGYTF.

As regards this clone: At one of its ends the junction is not consistent with the germline gene, which may arise from a read error. This chain connects TRBV7-9 to TRBJ2-3; D not resolved. CDR3 length: 12 residues. CDR1 and CDR2 (germline): SEHNR, FQNEAQ (reference sequence). The CDR3 sequence: CSSSLHGDTQYF. CDR3 in DNA: TGTTCCAGCAGCTTACACGGAGATACGCAGTATTTT.

This sequence joins TRBV5-1 and TRBJ2-3; D is uncertain. Germline V lookup: CDR1 SGHRS, CDR2 YFSETQ. Trimming shortened V by 0 bases and J by 0 bases, and 11 bases separated the two germline ends. CDR3 length equals 16 residues. This chain's CDR3 is CASSLGAATSTDTQYF. DNA of the CDR3: TGCGCCAGCAGCTTGGGGGCAGCTACTAGCACAGATACGCAGTATTTT.

The V and J genes are TRBV18 and TRBJ1-1, with D hard to call. V was clipped by 2 bases and J by 1 base, with 5 bases between them. The germline CDR1 and CDR2 sequences are KGHSH and LQKENI. This CDR3 comprises 13 residues. For the CDR3, the DNA is TGTGCCAGCTCACCAGCGGGGAACACTGAAGCTTTCTTT. Translation gives CASSPAGNTEAFF.

This chain uses TRBV2 with TRBJ2-3, with a weak D call TRBD1 (6 bases). Trimming removed 0 bases at V and 5 bases at J, with 12 bases between. Germline V gives CDR1 SNHLY, CDR2 FYNNEI. The CDR3 sequence is 15 residues long. In DNA, the CDR3 is TGTGCCAGCAGTGAAGCTCGCAGGGGTATAGATACGCAGTATTTT. Residues: CASSEARRGIDTQYF.